This entry lists 16 T cell receptor beta chains sequenced from one sample in a study of blood T cell repertoires in COVID-19. Only in-frame clones appear in the TCRdb table, and some are missing; sequencing was by immunoSEQ multiplex PCR. The top ten clones hold less than 15% of a sample with about 34,000 clones, 85% to 90% of them seen once. Sequencing used peripheral blood. The receptor set was obtained from a man between 70 and 80 years old with active COVID-19.

This clone was seen just once. At one end the junction does not follow the germline gene, possibly because of a read error. The chain couples TRBV7-7 to TRBJ1-1; 11 bases match TRBD1. Germline V gene data show CDR1 as SSHAT and CDR2 as FNYEAQ (reference sequence). The CDR3 runs 17 residues. CDR3 protein: CASSLAPPGQGVTEAFF. In nucleotides, the CDR3 is TGTGCTAGCAGCTTAGCCCCACCGGGACAGGGGGTAACTGAAGCTTTCTTT. The full variable domain, with the rest looked up from reference TRBV7-7 and TRBJ1-1, is GAGVSQSPRYKVTKRGQDVTLRCDPISSHATLYWYQQALGQGPEFLTYFNYEAQPDKSGLPSDRFSAERPEGSISTLTIQRTEQRDSAMYRCASSLAPPGQGVTEAFFGQGTRLTVV.

V usage is TRBV28 and J usage is TRBJ2-7, with TRBD2 matching over 11 bases. Trimming cost V 5 bases and J 2 bases; bases outside gene matches: 5. Germline assignment: CDR1 MDHEN and CDR2 SYDVKM. The length of the CDR3 is 15 residues. Here the CDR3 DNA reads TGTGCCAGCAGTCCCTCTAGCGGGAGGACCTACGAGCAGTACTTC. Its translation: CASSPSSGRTYEQYF.

The chain combines TRBV29-1 with TRBJ1-2; D is perhaps TRBD1 (5 bases). The CDR3 contains 13 residues. Germline V CDR1 and CDR2: SQVTM, ANQGSEA. Deletions cut 4 bases from V and 0 bases from J, with 9 bases between. The CDR3: CSVVTGTNYGYTF. The DNA of the CDR3 is TGCAGCGTTGTAACAGGTACTAACTATGGCTACACCTTC.

This sequence joins TRBV21-1 and TRBJ2-3; the DNA was not compared with TRBD1, the D call given in the table. TRBV21-1 has pseudogene status. The CDR3 covers 15 residues. The CDR3 spells CASSKPDRGTDTQYF. The CDR3 DNA is TGTGCCAGCAGCAAACCGGACAGGGGGACAGATACGCAGTATTTT.

The chain carries TRBV6-5 and TRBJ1-1, with 10 bases that match TRBD1. The V and J ends lost 2 bases and 5 bases, in that order; junction bases with no gene match: 8. Germline V gene lookup returns CDR1 MNHEY and CDR2 SVGAGI. The CDR3 spans 16 residues. CDR3 bases: TGTGCCAGCAGTTACCCCCCAAGGACAGGGGGAACTGAAGCTTTCTTT. Its translation: CASSYPPRTGGTEAFF.

The chain is built from TRBV5-4 and TRBJ2-2, with D possibly matching TRBD1 (6 bases). The V end was cut by 4 bases, the J end by 1 base, with 11 bases between. Germline CDR1 SGHNT, CDR2 YYREEE (reference sequence). CDR3 length equals 15 residues. The CDR3: CASSPRGLNTGELFF. The CDR3 DNA reads as TGTGCCAGCAGCCCCAGGGGCCTGAACACCGGGGAGCTGTTTTTT.

The chain recombines TRBV27 with TRBJ1-1; D unresolved. Germline V gives CDR1 MNHEY, CDR2 SMNVEV (reference sequence). Between the trimmed V and J ends, which lost 5 bases and 1 base, there was a span of 8 bases. The CDR3 spans 13 residues. CDR3 nucleotides: TGTGCCAGCAGTGTTCCAGGGAACACTGAAGCTTTCTTT. Encoded protein: CASSVPGNTEAFF.

V and J are TRBV28 and TRBJ2-3; perhaps TRBD1 as D (5 bases). The germline CDR1 and CDR2 sequences are MDHEN and SYDVKM. V lost 11 bases, J lost 0 bases, and 12 bases lay in between. The CDR3 extends over 13 amino acids. The chain's CDR3 is CASRGASTDTQYF. CDR3 sequence (DNA): TGTGCCTCCCGTGGGGCAAGCACAGATACGCAGTATTTT. Full variable domain (rest looked up from reference TRBV28 and TRBJ2-3): DVKVTQSSRYLVKRTGEKVFLECVQDMDHENMFWYRQDPGLGLRLIYFSYDVKMKEKGDIPEGYSVSREKKERFSLILESASTNQTSMYLCASRGASTDTQYFGPGTRLTVL.

The sample holds one count of this clone. The rearrangement uses TRBV10-3 and TRBJ2-3, with D tentatively TRBD1 (5 bases). Trimming stripped 5 bases from V and 0 bases from J, with 12 bases between. CDR1 is ENHRY, CDR2 SYGVKD, per germline. The CDR3 has 15 amino acids. This CDR3 reads CAISQGSASTDTQYF. The CDR3 DNA reads as TGTGCCATCAGTCAGGGTTCCGCTAGCACAGATACGCAGTATTTT.

The chain has TRBV4-3 and TRBJ1-4, with a possible D match to TRBD1 (5 bases). Germline CDR1 reads LGHNA; CDR2 reads YSLEER. The ends were cut back, 5 bases at V and 3 bases at J, with 19 bases in the middle. This CDR3 contains 17 residues. Here the CDR3 reads CASSYKAGGKANEKLFF. In DNA form, the CDR3 reads TGCGCCAGCAGCTACAAGGCGGGGGGAAAGGCTAATGAAAAACTGTTTTTT.

This clone was observed a single time. This chain uses TRBV2 with TRBJ2-7; TRBD1 agrees at 10 bases. Germline lookup yields CDR1 SNHLY and CDR2 FYNNEI. The CDR3 has 15 residues. V shed 6 bases and J 5 bases; nucleotides not matched to a gene: 10. Here the CDR3 reads CASSEGTGELHEQYF. The CDR3 DNA reads as TGTGCCAGCAGCGAGGGGACAGGGGAGCTCCACGAGCAGTACTTC.

This chain uses TRBV24-1 with TRBJ1-1, with D perhaps TRBD1 (5 bases). CDR3 length: 16 residues. Germline CDR1 KGHDR, CDR2 SFDVKD. Trimming left V 3 bases short and J 3 bases short, with 16 bases between. CDR3 DNA: TGTGCCACCAGTGATCGAGACAGCCTCGGGTACACTGAAGCTTTCTTT. Translation gives CATSDRDSLGYTEAFF.

V and J are TRBV6-5 and TRBJ1-2; D is unclear. The CDR3 length is 14 residues. The V gene lost 7 bases and the J gene lost 0 bases, with 12 bases spanning the gap. Germline loops: CDR1 MNHEY, CDR2 SVGAGI. CDR3 amino acids: CASTAVRANYGYTF. For the CDR3, the DNA is TGTGCCAGCACCGCTGTAAGAGCTAACTATGGCTACACCTTC.

The chain combines TRBV7-9 with TRBJ1-1; 8 bases agree with TRBD1. There are 14 residues in the CDR3. V lost 5 bases to trimming and J lost 1 base; unmatched junction nucleotides: 3. Germline V gene sequence: CDR1 SEHNR, CDR2 FQNEAQ (reference sequence). The CDR3 nucleotides are TGTGCCAGCAGCGGGGACAGGAGGAACACTGAAGCTTTCTTT. It is translated as CASSGDRRNTEAFF.

CDR3 sequence reads: CASSFSGAQPQHF. The CDR3 nucleotides read TGCGCCAGCAGCTTCTCAGGGGCTCAGCCCCAGCATTTT. This chain connects TRBV5-1 to TRBJ1-5; possible D gene TRBD1, 6 bases. The CDR3 extends over 13 amino acids. V lost 2 bases and J lost 6, with 9 bases in between. Germline loops: CDR1 SGHRS, CDR2 YFSETQ.

In its sample, this clone was seen once. The V call is TRBV4-3, the J call TRBJ2-3; no clear D. The V and J ends lost 1 base and 9 bases respectively, with 11 bases between them. CDR3 size: 13 residues. Germline V CDR1 and CDR2: LGHNA, YSLEER. In DNA form, the CDR3 reads TGCGCCAGCAGCCAAGCCGAGGTCACGACGCAGTATTTT. Protein product: CASSQAEVTTQYF.